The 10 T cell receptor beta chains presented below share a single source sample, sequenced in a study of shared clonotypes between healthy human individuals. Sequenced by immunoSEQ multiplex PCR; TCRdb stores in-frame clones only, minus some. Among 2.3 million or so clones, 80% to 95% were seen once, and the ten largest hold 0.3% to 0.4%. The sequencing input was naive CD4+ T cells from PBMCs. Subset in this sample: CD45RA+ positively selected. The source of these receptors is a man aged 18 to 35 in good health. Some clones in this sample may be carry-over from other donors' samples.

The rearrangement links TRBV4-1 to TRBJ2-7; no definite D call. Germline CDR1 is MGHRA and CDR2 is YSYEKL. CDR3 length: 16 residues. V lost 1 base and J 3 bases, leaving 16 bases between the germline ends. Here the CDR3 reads CASSQVSLAGHYEQYF. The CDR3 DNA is TGCGCCAGCAGCCAAGTTAGTTTAGCAGGCCACTACGAGCAGTACTTC.

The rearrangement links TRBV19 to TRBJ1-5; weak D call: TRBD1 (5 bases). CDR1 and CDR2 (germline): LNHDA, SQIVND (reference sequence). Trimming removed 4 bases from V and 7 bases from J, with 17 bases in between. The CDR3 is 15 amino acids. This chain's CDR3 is CASSRPGTQRQPQHF. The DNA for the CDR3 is TGTGCCAGTAGTAGGCCTGGGACCCAGAGACAGCCCCAGCATTTT.

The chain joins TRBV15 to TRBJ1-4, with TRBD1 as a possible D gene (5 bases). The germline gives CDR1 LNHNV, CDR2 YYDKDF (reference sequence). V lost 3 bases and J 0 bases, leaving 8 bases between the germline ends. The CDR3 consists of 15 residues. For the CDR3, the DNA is TGTGCCACCAGCAGGGGACTCGCAACTAATGAAAAACTGTTTTTT. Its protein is CATSRGLATNEKLFF.

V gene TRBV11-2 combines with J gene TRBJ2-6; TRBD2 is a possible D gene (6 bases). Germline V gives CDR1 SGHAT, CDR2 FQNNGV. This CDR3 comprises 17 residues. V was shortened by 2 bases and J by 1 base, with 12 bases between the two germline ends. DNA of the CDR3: TGTGCCAGCAGCTTAACCGTCGGGGGTTCTGGGGCCAACGTCCTGACTTTC. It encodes CASSLTVGGSGANVLTF.

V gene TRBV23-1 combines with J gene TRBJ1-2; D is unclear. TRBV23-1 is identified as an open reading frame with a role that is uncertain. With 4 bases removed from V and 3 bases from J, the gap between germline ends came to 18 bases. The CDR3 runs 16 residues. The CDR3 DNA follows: TGCGCCAGCAGTCTCCCTACGGCCCGACCTTACTATGGCTACACCTTC. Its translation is CASSLPTARPYYGYTF.

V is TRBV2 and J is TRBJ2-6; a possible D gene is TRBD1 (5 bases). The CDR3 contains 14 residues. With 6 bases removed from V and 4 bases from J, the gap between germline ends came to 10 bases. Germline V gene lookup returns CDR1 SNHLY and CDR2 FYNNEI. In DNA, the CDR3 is TGTGCCAGCAGGGTAGGGGTCGGGGCCAACGTCCTGACTTTC. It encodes CASRVGVGANVLTF.

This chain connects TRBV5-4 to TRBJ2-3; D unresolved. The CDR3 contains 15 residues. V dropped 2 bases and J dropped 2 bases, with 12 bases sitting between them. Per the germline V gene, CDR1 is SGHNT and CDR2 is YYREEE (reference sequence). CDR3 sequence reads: CASSFSLQPTDTQYF. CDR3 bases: TGTGCCAGCAGCTTCAGCCTCCAGCCCACAGATACGCAGTATTTT.

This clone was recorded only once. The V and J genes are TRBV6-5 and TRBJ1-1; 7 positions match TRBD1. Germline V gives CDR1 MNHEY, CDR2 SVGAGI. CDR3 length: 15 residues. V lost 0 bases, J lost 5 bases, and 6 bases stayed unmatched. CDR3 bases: TGTGCCAGCAGTTACTCCCAGGGGGTCGGAACTGAAGCTTTCTTT. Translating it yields CASSYSQGVGTEAFF.

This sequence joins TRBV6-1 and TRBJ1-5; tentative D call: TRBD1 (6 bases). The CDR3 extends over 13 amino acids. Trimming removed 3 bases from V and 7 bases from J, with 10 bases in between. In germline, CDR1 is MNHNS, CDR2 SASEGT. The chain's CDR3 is CASSETGGQPQHF. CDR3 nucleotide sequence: TGTGCCAGCAGTGAGACAGGAGGGCAGCCCCAGCATTTT.

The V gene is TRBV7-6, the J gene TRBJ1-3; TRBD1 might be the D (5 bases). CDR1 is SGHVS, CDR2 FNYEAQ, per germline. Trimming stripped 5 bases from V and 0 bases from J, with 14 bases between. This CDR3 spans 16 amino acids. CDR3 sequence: CASSTEQAHSGNTIYF. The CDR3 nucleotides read TGTGCCAGCAGCACAGAACAGGCCCACTCTGGAAACACCATATATTTT.